The clone carrying this T cell receptor beta chain was found a few times. The sample belongs to a study of blood T cell repertoires in COVID-19. Study-level background: Recovered participants had two consecutive negative NP/OP PCR tests, healthcare professional clearance, or symptom resolution. The analysed material was cDNA or gDNA that came from T cells, B-cell-depleted T cells, or PBMCs.

CDR1 and CDR2 from the germline V gene are SGHAT and FQNNGV. The V end lost 1 base, the J end lost 2 bases, and 9 bases lay between the germline ends. The CDR3 runs 14 residues. Produced via immunoSEQ multiplex PCR; TCRdb's table is partial and in-frame only. Of approximately 190,000 clones in the sample, approximately 90% are singletons; the top ten hold around 24%. The sample comprised PBMCs or T cells enriched from blood (not recorded which). The receptor's source is a woman between 35 and 50 years old in a cohort exposed to, infected with or recovered from COVID-19 (not recorded which). The chain has TRBV11-2 and TRBJ2-7; D possibly corresponds to TRBD1 (6 bases). The CDR3 spells CASSLGGRPYEQYF. The DNA for the CDR3 is TGTGCCAGCAGCTTAGGGGGGCGGCCCTACGAGCAGTACTTC.